A single sample is the source of the 27 T cell receptor beta chains below, sequenced in a study of metastatic and nonmetastatic thyroid tumors. Using MiXCR, TCRdb re-called clones from the PCR reads. Found here are under 55,000 clones, approximately 15% of them singletons; the top ten hold approximately 3%. Each patient came to thyroid surgery without any prior treatment (of any kind). Sequences were obtained from blood. The receptors stem from a female donor with papillary thyroid cancer or a benign thyroid nodule (not recorded which). Some clones in this sample may be carry-over from other donors' samples.

This clone was recorded many times. Other DNA sequences in this specimen translate into the identical CDR3. The chain has TRBV5-1 and TRBJ1-1; D is undetermined. Germline assignment: CDR1 SGHRS and CDR2 YFSETQ. The CDR3 covers 14 residues. Trimming cost V 0 bases and J 4 bases, with 10 bases left between them. CDR3 coding DNA: TGCGCCAGCAGCTTGGGCGGTTTGGGCACTGAAGCTTTCTTT. It translates to CASSLGGLGTEAFF.

The sample holds many counts of this clone. The chain uses TRBV5-1 and TRBJ2-1; maybe TRBD1 (5 bases). CDR3 length: 14 amino acids. The V end lost 5 bases, the J end lost 7 bases, and 16 bases lay between the germline ends. Per germline, CDR1 SGHRS and CDR2 YFSETQ. CDR3 DNA: TGCGCCAGCAGGTTTACCATTTCAGGGAATGAGCAGTTCTTC. Amino acid sequence: CASRFTISGNEQFF.

This clone has a count of ten or more. The V call is TRBV11-2, the J call TRBJ2-5; tentative D call: TRBD1 (5 bases). The CDR3 has 15 amino acids. V was cut by 3 bases and J by 4 bases, with 15 bases left in between. Germline CDR1 is SGHAT and CDR2 is FQNNGV. Written as DNA, the CDR3 is TGTGCCAGCAGCTTCAGGGAAATAACGGGAGAGACCCAGTACTTC. The encoded protein is CASSFREITGETQYF.

The V gene is TRBV6-1, the J gene TRBJ1-2, with no clear D. The CDR3 is 13 amino acids. Trimming removed 5 bases from V and 0 bases from J, with 7 bases in between. Germline CDR1 reads MNHNS; CDR2 reads SASEGT. The CDR3 DNA reads as TGTGCCAGCAGTCCAGGAGCTAACTATGGCTACACCTTC. This encodes CASSPGANYGYTF.

This clone was detected many times. This chain links TRBV24-1 with TRBJ2-1, with 8 positions matching TRBD2. The CDR3 is 16 amino acids. Trimming removed 1 base from V and 6 bases from J; junction bases left unmatched: 7. CDR1 KGHDR and CDR2 SFDVKD come from the germline V gene. Written as DNA, the CDR3 is TGTGCCACCAGTGATTTTTCAGCGGGGGACCGCAATGAGCAGTTCTTC. Translation: CATSDFSAGDRNEQFF.

The CDR3 here is CASSFVAGISGELFF. CDR3 sequence (DNA): TGTGCCAGCAGCTTCGTAGCGGGGATCTCCGGGGAGCTGTTTTTT. The chain links TRBV11-3 to TRBJ2-2; TRBD2 agrees at 8 bases. The J segment lost 6 bases and the V segment lost 3 bases, leaving 6 bases of the junction unmatched. CDR1 and CDR2 from the germline V gene are SGHNT and YENEEA. The CDR3 runs 15 residues.

This clone was detected ten times or more. The chain couples TRBV3-1 to TRBJ2-5, with D perhaps matching TRBD1 (6 bases). Germline lookup yields CDR1 LGHDT and CDR2 YNNKEL (reference sequence). Trimming took off 5 bases at V and 7 bases at J, with 20 bases between the two ends. The CDR3 totals 15 residues. CDR3 sequence reads: CASSVQGVSLGTQYF. DNA for the CDR3: TGTGCCAGCAGCGTACAGGGAGTTTCTCTCGGGACCCAGTACTTC.

Concerning this clone itself: Sequence at one end of the junction differs from germline and may be a read error. The chain has TRBV6-2 or TRBV6-3 and TRBJ1-2; perhaps TRBD1 as D (5 bases). The CDR3 totals 14 residues. The germline gives CDR1 MNHEY, CDR2 SVGEGT. In DNA, the CDR3 is TGTGCCAGCAGTTACCGACAGCGGAACTATGTCTACACCTTC. It translates to CASSYRQRNYVYTF.

This clone has a count of ten or more. The rearrangement uses TRBV4-1 and TRBJ2-7; D may be TRBD1 (5 bases). The CDR3 has 15 residues. V was trimmed by 0 bases and J by 5 bases, leaving 14 bases between them. CDR1 and CDR2 from the germline V gene are MGHRA and YSYEKL. The CDR3 region is CASSQDVPSGNEQYF. CDR3 sequence (DNA): TGCGCCAGCAGCCAAGATGTCCCGTCAGGGAACGAGCAGTACTTC.

This clone was observed many times. The V and J genes are TRBV7-2 and TRBJ1-1; possible D gene TRBD1, 6 bases. The CDR3 has 15 residues. The V end was cut by 5 bases, the J end by 2 bases, with 15 bases between. Germline CDR1 reads SGHTA; CDR2 reads FQGNSA. The CDR3 loop reads CASSVKGGGNTEAFF. CDR3 in DNA: TGTGCCAGCAGCGTTAAGGGAGGGGGAAACACTGAAGCTTTCTTT.

This clone has only a few counts. The chain recombines TRBV6-1 with TRBJ2-3, with 8 bases identical to TRBD2. CDR1 is MNHNS, CDR2 SASEGT, per germline. Unmatched junction bases numbered 14, after V lost 7 bases and J lost 2 bases. The CDR3 totals 17 residues. CDR3 amino acids: CASKRRFAGGTTDTQYF. In DNA, the CDR3 is TGTGCCAGCAAGAGGCGCTTCGCGGGAGGCACCACAGATACGCAGTATTTT.

In its sample, this clone was seen many times. Given a much more abundant clone one base away, this may be a read error. The V call is TRBV20-1, the J call TRBJ2-6, with D hard to call. Trimming pared 2 bases from V and 2 bases from J, leaving 4 bases between. Germline V gene lookup returns CDR1 DFQATT and CDR2 SNEGSKA (reference sequence). The CDR3 is 13 amino acids. This CDR3 is CSARIPGANVLTF. CDR3 DNA: TGCAGTGCTAGAATCCCTGGGGCCAACGTCCTGACTTTC.

This clone was seen at least ten times. V usage is TRBV20-1 and J usage is TRBJ1-5; D unresolved. Trimming removed 2 bases from V and 11 bases from J, with 13 bases in between. Germline V CDR1 and CDR2: DFQATT, SNEGSKA (reference sequence). The CDR3 contains 12 residues. The CDR3 DNA is TGCAGTGCTAGAACCGAGGCCACCGCCCAGCATTTT. Protein sequence: CSARTEATAQHF.

This clone was seen ten or more times. The chain employs TRBV6-5 and TRBJ1-2; no definite D call. This CDR3 is built from 16 residues. Germline V gene sequence: CDR1 MNHEY, CDR2 SVGAGI. The V gene lost 1 base and the J gene lost 0 bases, with 12 bases spanning the gap. CDR3 amino acids: CASSYYPGVANYGYTF. CDR3 sequence (DNA): TGTGCCAGCAGTTACTATCCGGGTGTGGCTAACTATGGCTACACCTTC.

This clone came up many times. The chain has TRBV28 and TRBJ2-7; TRBD2 might be the D (6 bases). The CDR3 has 14 residues. Germline V CDR1 and CDR2: MDHEN, SYDVKM. V gave up 7 bases and J gave up 1 base, with 14 bases separating them. The CDR3 DNA is TGTGCCAGCACGGGAGCGACAGAGTCCTACGAGCAGTACTTC. As protein: CASTGATESYEQYF.

This chain uses TRBV6-1 with TRBJ1-5, with 9 bases identical to TRBD1. V trimming: 10 bases; J trimming: 10 bases; junction bases outside the gene matches: 8. CDR1 and CDR2 from the germline V gene are MNHNS and SASEGT. The CDR3 sequence is 12 residues long. CDR3 loop: CAIKTGGHPQHF. The CDR3 nucleotides read TGTGCCATCAAGACAGGGGGTCATCCCCAGCATTTT.

This clone showed up many times. V is TRBV20-1 and J is TRBJ2-2; 8 bases are shared with TRBD1. The CDR3 runs 14 residues. In germline, CDR1 is DFQATT, CDR2 SNEGSKA (reference sequence). V lost 0 bases, J lost 8 bases, and 5 bases stayed unmatched. CDR3 DNA sequence: TGCAGTGCTAGAGAAACAGGGGGAAGGGGGGAGCTGTTTTTT. It yields the protein CSARETGGRGELFF.

This clone was found many times. This sequence joins TRBV7-8 and TRBJ1-5; D uncertain. CDR1 is SGHVS, CDR2 FQNEAQ, per germline. The CDR3 length is 15 residues. Trimming took off 3 bases at V and 1 base at J, with 10 bases between the two ends. This CDR3 reads CASSFGRRSNQPQHF. Written as DNA, the CDR3 is TGTGCCAGCAGCTTTGGTCGCAGAAGCAATCAGCCCCAGCATTTT.

This clone was picked up a small number of times. The chain recombines TRBV19 with TRBJ1-5; D call uncertain. Germline V gene sequence: CDR1 LNHDA, CDR2 SQIVND (reference sequence). Trimming left V 4 bases short and J 10 bases short, with 20 bases between. CDR3 length: 15 residues. DNA of the CDR3: TGTGCCAGTAGTACCGTCGCACTCACAGTGCATCCCCAGCATTTT. As protein: CASSTVALTVHPQHF.

This clone was counted at least ten times. The chain uses TRBV5-5 and TRBJ1-5; possible D gene TRBD1, 5 bases. Germline V gives CDR1 SGHKS, CDR2 YYEKEE (reference sequence). This CDR3 has 13 amino acids. The V end was cut by 3 bases, the J end by 9 bases, with 13 bases between. The CDR3 protein is CASSWAPTGPQHF. DNA for the CDR3: TGTGCCAGCAGCTGGGCCCCAACAGGGCCCCAGCATTTT.

This clone was counted between two and nine times. At one of its ends the junction is not consistent with the germline gene, which may arise from a read error. The J gene is TRBJ2-2, the V gene TRBV19, with D unclear. CDR1 is LNHDA, CDR2 SQIVND, per germline (reference sequence). The CDR3 is 13 residues long. The CDR3 loop is CASSIYLPGELFF. The CDR3 DNA reads as TGTGCCAGTAGTATATACCTCCCCGGTGAGCTGTTTTTT.

This clone occurred a few times. The chain joins TRBV28 to TRBJ1-2; D is ambiguous. V was trimmed by 2 bases and J by 0 bases, leaving 13 bases between them. Per germline, CDR1 MDHEN and CDR2 SYDVKM. The CDR3 has 16 residues. The CDR3 DNA sequence: TGTGCCAGCAGTTTAATCGTGGGTCTGTCTAACTATGGCTACACCTTC. Its protein product is CASSLIVGLSNYGYTF.

The CDR3: CASSLPIWGPNYGYTF. As DNA, the CDR3 is TGTGCCAGCAGTTTACCCATCTGGGGACCTAACTATGGCTACACCTTC. The V gene is TRBV28, the J gene TRBJ1-2, with D perhaps matching TRBD1 (5 bases). This CDR3 has 16 amino acids. V lost 2 bases, J lost 0 bases, and 13 bases lay in between. CDR1 and CDR2 from the germline V gene are MDHEN and SYDVKM.

This clone was picked up many times. This chain uses TRBV30 with TRBJ1-3, with a tentative D call TRBD1 (5 bases). V was shortened by 0 bases and J by 3 bases, with 12 bases between the two germline ends. Germline V gene data show CDR1 as GTSNPN and CDR2 as SVGIG (reference sequence). This CDR3 spans 15 amino acids. Written as DNA, the CDR3 is TGTGCCTGGAGTGTAACCGGGGCGCTTGGAAACACCATATATTTT. Translation gives CAWSVTGALGNTIYF.

This clone has a count of ten or more. The chain employs TRBV25-1 and TRBJ2-7; 8 bases line up with TRBD1. The J segment lost 6 bases and the V segment lost 4 bases, leaving 17 bases of the junction unmatched. Germline CDR1 reads MGHDK; CDR2 reads SYGVNS. This CDR3 is 17 amino acids long. For the CDR3, the DNA is TGTGCCAGCAGTGCTGGGCCAAGACAGGGGCAACTGGGCGAGCAGTACTTC. Residues: CASSAGPRQGQLGEQYF.

This clone appeared many times. This chain connects TRBV7-9 to TRBJ1-3; 10 bases agree with TRBD1. The CDR3 sequence is 19 residues long. Losses at the gene ends were 5 bases for V and 1 base for J; bases not matched to a gene: 14. CDR1 and CDR2 (germline): SEHNR, FQNEAQ (reference sequence). CDR3 coding DNA: TGTGCCAGCAGCCTTACCGGGACAGGGGCTTCTCAATCTGGAAACACCATATATTTT. Protein sequence: CASSLTGTGASQSGNTIYF.

This clone was observed at least ten times. This chain uses TRBV29-1 with TRBJ2-5; D call uncertain. The CDR3 loop spans 11 amino acids. Trimming stripped 7 bases from V and 5 bases from J, with 11 bases between. Germline V gene data show CDR1 as SQVTM and CDR2 as ANQGSEA. CDR3 DNA: TGCAGCGCAGATATTTGGGAGACCCAGTACTTC. Translating gives CSADIWETQYF.